The T cell receptor (beta chain) described here comes from a study of blood T cell repertoires in COVID-19. Overall study context: Both acute and convalescent COVID-19 samples were obtained from the United States, Italy and Spain. The analysed material was cDNA or gDNA that came from T cells, B-cell-depleted T cells, or PBMCs.

As originally analysed: Nucleated cell counts were estimated from reference gene primer amplification. Generated by immunoSEQ multiplex PCR, the TCRdb table keeps only in-frame clones and is missing some. Clone size and V and J calls were adopted from that table, with D and trimming inferred from the DNA. The sample carries some 190,000 clones, roughly four fifths recorded once. The V end lost 5 bases, the J end lost 0 bases, and 11 bases lay between the germline ends. The CDR3 totals 15 residues. Germline V gene data show CDR1 as SEHNR and CDR2 as FQNEAQ (reference sequence). Enrolment of Seattle patients took place during active infection, and they were followed longitudinally.

Sequencing used peripheral blood. V usage is TRBV7-9 and J usage is TRBJ1-5; maybe TRBD1 (6 bases). The receptor's source is a middle-aged woman with COVID-19, enrolled during active disease. The CDR3 is CASSIGQYSNQPQHF. CDR3 nucleotides: TGTGCCAGCAGCATCGGACAGTATAGCAATCAGCCCCAGCATTTT.